This TCR beta chain appears in the sequencing data of a study of blood T cell repertoires in COVID-19. Across the whole study: Material from acute and convalescent COVID-19 was sourced from the United States, Italy and Spain. T cells, B-cell-depleted T cells, or PBMCs provided the cDNA or gDNA that served as material.

Clones were sequenced by immunoSEQ multiplex PCR, and TCRdb holds only the in-frame ones, with some missing. The sample records roughly 70,000 clones, over 75% being singletons. This clone showed up just a few times. There are 17 residues in the CDR3. V lost 4 bases and J lost 0; bases outside the gene matches: 3. Germline values: CDR1 SGHRS, CDR2 YFSETQ. The source of this sequence is a man between 65 and 85 years old with acute or convalescent COVID-19. The chain recombines TRBV5-1 with TRBJ2-2, with 13 bases matching TRBD2. The specimen was peripheral blood. The CDR3 nucleotides are TGCGCCAGCAGCGGGGGACTAGCGGGACCGAACACCGGGGAGCTGTTTTTT. The encoded protein is CASSGGLAGPNTGELFF.